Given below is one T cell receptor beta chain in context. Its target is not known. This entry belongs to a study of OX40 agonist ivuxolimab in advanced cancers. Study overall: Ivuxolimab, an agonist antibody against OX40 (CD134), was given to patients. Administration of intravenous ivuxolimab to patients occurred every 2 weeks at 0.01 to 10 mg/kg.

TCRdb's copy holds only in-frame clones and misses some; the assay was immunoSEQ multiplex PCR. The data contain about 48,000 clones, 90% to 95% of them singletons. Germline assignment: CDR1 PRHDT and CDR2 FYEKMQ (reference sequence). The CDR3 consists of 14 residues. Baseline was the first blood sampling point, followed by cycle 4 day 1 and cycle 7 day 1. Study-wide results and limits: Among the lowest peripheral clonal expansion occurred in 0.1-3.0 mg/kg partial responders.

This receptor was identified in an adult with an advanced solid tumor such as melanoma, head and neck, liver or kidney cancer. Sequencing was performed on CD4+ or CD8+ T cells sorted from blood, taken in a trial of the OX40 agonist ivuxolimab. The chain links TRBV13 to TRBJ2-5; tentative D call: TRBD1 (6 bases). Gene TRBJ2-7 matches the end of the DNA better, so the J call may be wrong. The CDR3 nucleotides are TGTGCCAGCAGCGACCGGGACAACTCCTACGAGCAGTACTTC. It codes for CASSDRDNSYEQYF.